The sequence of this T cell receptor beta chain was determined in a study of regulatory T cells in long-lasting Graves disease. The sample's time point: persistent/refractory GD, antithyroid drugs over 5 years with positive TRAb. Isolated PBMC RNA provided the starting material for the TCR library. Patients all came to the study from an endocrinology department in Xi'an, China. Sequencing libraries for TCR beta were prepared with iRepertoire HTBI primers and Arm-PCR of CDR3 regions. TCRdb passed the multiplex PCR reads through MiXCR, listing each CDR3 protein once. The sample shows hundreds of thousands of distinct CDR3 sequences, under 25% of them seen only once. Concerning this clonotype: This sequence may be a read error, since a much larger clone differs from it by one base.

Germline CDR1 MNHGY, CDR2 SVAAGI. The CDR3 has 14 amino acids. Trimming took 3 bases from V and 3 from J, leaving 9 bases between them. The chain carries TRBV6-9 and TRBJ1-5; no firm D call. This specimen consisted of peripheral blood mononuclear cells (PBMCs), obtained when the disease was refractory, from a patient treated with antithyroid drugs. This clonotype originated in a female donor with Graves disease. CDR3 amino acids: CASSYFGINQPQHF. CDR3 sequence (DNA): TGTGCCAGCAGTTACTTCGGCATCAATCAGCCCCAGCATTTT.